This T cell receptor beta chain was sequenced in a study of OX40 agonist ivuxolimab in advanced cancers. For the wider study: Ivuxolimab was a fully human IgG2 agonistic monoclonal antibody targeting the costimulatory receptor OX40 (CD134). Intravenous ivuxolimab was administered to patients every 2 weeks at six dose levels: 0.01, 0.1, 0.3, 1.5, 3 and 10 mg/kg. Among the roughly 50 dose-escalation patients, some 20 had hepatocellular carcinoma, around 15 melanoma, 9 renal cell carcinoma and 9 head and neck cancer. In the dose-escalation cohort, 82.7% of patients were male, and the mean age was around 60 years, with a range of about 23 to 90. Patients were allowed to have had prior anti-PD-1, anti-PD-L1 or anti-CTLA-4 therapy, and more than 35% of the dose-escalation patients had been treated with checkpoint inhibitors. Partial responses occurred in three dose-escalation patients, of whom one had hepatocellular carcinoma and two had cutaneous melanoma. The point of sequencing TCRbeta in the periphery was to test whether ivuxolimab changed TCR sequence diversity and drove clonal T-cell expansion. The paper reports the monotherapy dose-escalation portion (N = 52 patients) of the phase I ivuxolimab trial. The research as a whole found: On average, CD8+ T cells showed more expanded clones than CD4+ T cells after ivuxolimab. Low levels of normalized T-cell clonal expansion were also seen in some patients who did not respond. At doses of 0.1 to 3.0 mg/kg, clonal expansion of both CD4+ and CD8+ blood T cells was observed from baseline to week 6. Partial responders in the 0.1-3.0 mg/kg groups had among the lowest normalized peripheral clonal expansion, especially among CD8+ T cells. The antigen specificity of the clonally expanded peripheral T cells was not determined.

CDR1 and CDR2 were assigned from the germline V gene as SGDLS and YYNGEE. The CDR3 sequence holds 15 residues, the cysteine and phenylalanine included. Here the CDR3 DNA is all that survives: 45 bases in frame from base 1. At the junction V is shortened by 5 bases and J by 0 bases; bases outside the gene matches: 2. Details on this clone: The antigen this receptor binds is unknown. No much larger clone is present one base from it, and per-base qualities are unavailable.

Genomic DNA was extracted from sorted cells for sequencing of the TCRbeta CDR3 region. TCRbeta CDR3 regions were sequenced using the immunoSEQ Assay. TCRdb obtained this table from immuneACCESS and retained in-frame rearrangements with V and J assigned. These tables miss some clones; where compared with another copy, unresolved V genes account for less than half of the shortfall, and the remainder is unexplained. For this sample there are fewer than 35,000 clones; 74% appear just once. The top ten constitute approximately 13% of the sample. The trial excluded patients who had a history of autoimmune disease or were on systemic immunosuppression. Peripheral blood for TCR sequencing was collected from all dose cohorts at baseline, on cycle 4 day 1, and on cycle 7 day 1. The samples were drawn from a first-in-human, open-label, multicenter phase I dose-escalation trial of ivuxolimab. Adults with locally advanced or metastatic melanoma, renal cell, hepatocellular, or head and neck squamous cell carcinoma were enrolled in the trial. CD4+ and CD8+ T cells were sorted separately from peripheral blood before TCR sequencing.

This receptor was identified in an adult with an advanced solid tumor such as melanoma, head and neck, liver or kidney cancer. Rearrangement joined TRBV9 to TRBJ1-5; 10 central bases correspond to TRBD1. This sample comprised CD4+ or CD8+ T cells sorted from blood, obtained in a trial of the OX40 agonist ivuxolimab. This receptor carries the CDR3 CASSRDRGSNQPQHF. Read as DNA, the sequence is TGTGCCAGCAGTCGGGACAGGGGTAGCAATCAGCCCCAGCATTTT.